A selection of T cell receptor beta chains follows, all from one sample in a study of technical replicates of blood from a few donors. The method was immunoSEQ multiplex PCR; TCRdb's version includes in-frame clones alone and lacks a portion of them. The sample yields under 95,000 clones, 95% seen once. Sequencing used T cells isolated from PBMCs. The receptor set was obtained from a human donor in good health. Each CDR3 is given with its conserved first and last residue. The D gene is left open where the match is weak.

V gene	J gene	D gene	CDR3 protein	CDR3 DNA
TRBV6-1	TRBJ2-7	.	CASSEFSGWEQYF	TGTGCCAGCAGTGAATTCTCGGGATGGGAGCAGTACTTC
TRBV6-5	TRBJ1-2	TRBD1	CASSYSGQGASGYTF	TGTGCCAGCAGTTACTCCGGACAGGGGGCAAGTGGCTACACCTTC
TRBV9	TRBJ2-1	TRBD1	CASSVTGQNNEQFF	TGTGCCAGCAGCGTAACGGGACAGAACAATGAGCAGTTCTTC
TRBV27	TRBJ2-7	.	CASSFGGQEQYF	TGTGCCAGCAGTTTCGGGGGGCAAGAGCAGTACTTC
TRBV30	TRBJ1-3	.	CAWRSNGGNTIYF	TGTGCCTGGAGGAGCAATGGTGGAAACACCATATATTTT
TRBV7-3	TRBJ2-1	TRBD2	CASSSGTSLTEQFF	TGTGCCAGCAGCTCCGGGACTAGCCTTACTGAGCAGTTCTTC
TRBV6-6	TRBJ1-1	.	CASSWGYIQGNTEAFF	TGTGCCAGCAGTTGGGGATATATACAGGGTAACACTGAAGCTTTCTTT
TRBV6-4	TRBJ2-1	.	CASSDRDEQFF	TGTGCCAGCAGTGATCGCGATGAGCAGTTCTTC
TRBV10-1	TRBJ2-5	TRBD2	CASTGTSGGSVETQYF	TGCGCCTCCACCGGGACTAGCGGGGGATCGGTGGAGACCCAGTACTTC
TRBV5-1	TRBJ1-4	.	CASRLDRSNEKLFF	TGCGCCAGCAGATTAGACAGATCTAATGAAAAACTGTTTTTT
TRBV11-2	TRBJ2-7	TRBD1	CASSLGVLGTDYEQYF	TGTGCCAGCAGCTTAGGGGTTTTGGGGACAGACTACGAGCAGTACTTC
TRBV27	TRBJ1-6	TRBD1	CASSLIVGGARPLHF	TGTGCCAGCAGTTTAATCGTAGGGGGCGCGAGACCCCTCCACTTT